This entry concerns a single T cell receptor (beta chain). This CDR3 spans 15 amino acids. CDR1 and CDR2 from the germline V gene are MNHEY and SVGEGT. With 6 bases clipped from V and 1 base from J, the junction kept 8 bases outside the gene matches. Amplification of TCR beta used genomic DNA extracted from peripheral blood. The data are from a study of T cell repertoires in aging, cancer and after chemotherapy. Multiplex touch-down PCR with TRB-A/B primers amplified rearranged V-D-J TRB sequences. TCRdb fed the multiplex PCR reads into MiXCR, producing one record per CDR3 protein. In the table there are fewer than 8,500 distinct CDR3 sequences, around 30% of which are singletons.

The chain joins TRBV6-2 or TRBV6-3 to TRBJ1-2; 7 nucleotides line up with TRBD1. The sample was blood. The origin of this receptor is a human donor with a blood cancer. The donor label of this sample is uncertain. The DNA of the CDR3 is TGTGCCAGCAGAAGCGGACAGGACCATAACTATGGCTACACCTTC. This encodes CASRSGQDHNYGYTF.